Following are 17 T cell receptor beta chains from one sample sequenced in a study of control samples from healthy donors and cancer patients. The table came from immunoSEQ multiplex PCR; TCRdb's copy has only in-frame clones and leaves some out. Among tens of thousands of clones listed, roughly 93% were seen once. The sequenced sample was PBMCs. Receptor source: a middle-aged woman with lung cancer.

The genes are TRBV6-1 and TRBJ1-2; 8 bases match TRBD1. Germline CDR1 MNHNS, CDR2 SASEGT. Trimming cost V 0 bases and J 1 base; bases outside gene matches: 4. The CDR3 length is 16 residues. The CDR3 loop is CASSEAVTGDNYGYTF. The CDR3 DNA reads TGTGCCAGCAGTGAAGCGGTGACAGGGGATAACTATGGCTACACCTTC.

The J gene is TRBJ2-5, the V gene TRBV7-9; TRBD2 matches at 7 bases. The germline V gene has CDR1 SEHNR and CDR2 FQNEAQ (reference sequence). V was pared by 4 bases and J by 3 bases, with 8 bases of the junction left unmatched. This CDR3 has 15 amino acids. The chain's CDR3 is CASSSHWAGEETQYF. CDR3 bases: TGTGCCAGCAGCTCCCATTGGGCGGGGGAAGAGACCCAGTACTTC.

CDR3 region: CASSGSGTEYTGELFF. The CDR3 DNA reads TGTGCCAGCAGCGGATCCGGGACAGAGTACACCGGGGAGCTGTTTTTT. The chain combines TRBV13 with TRBJ2-2; 7 nucleotides agree with TRBD1. After removal of 5 bases from V and 3 bases from J, the junction contained 9 bases not matched to a gene. From germline, CDR1 is PRHDT and CDR2 FYEKMQ (reference sequence). This CDR3 is 16 amino acids long.

This chain joins TRBV6-5 and TRBJ1-2; a weak D match, TRBD1 (5 bases). Germline CDR1 and CDR2: MNHEY and SVGAGI. The CDR3 is 13 residues long. V was pared by 6 bases and J by 10 bases, with 18 bases between. DNA for the CDR3: TGTGCCAGCAGCTTGAGACAGCCTCGCGACTACACCTTC. As protein: CASSLRQPRDYTF.

The chain joins TRBV6-5 to TRBJ1-2; maybe TRBD1 (5 bases). The CDR3 contains 15 residues. V lost 5 bases to trimming and J lost 2 bases, with 15 bases between them. Germline V lookup: CDR1 MNHEY, CDR2 SVGAGI. The CDR3 coding sequence is TGTGCCAGCAGTCAACCGGCTTGGGGGAACTATGGCTACACCTTC. This codes for CASSQPAWGNYGYTF.

The rearrangement links TRBV11-2 to TRBJ2-7, with D hard to call. The CDR3 covers 15 residues. Trimming took off 1 base at V and 2 bases at J, with 12 bases between the two ends. Germline-derived CDR1 and CDR2 are SGHAT and FQNNGV. The CDR3 loop is CASSLGTVTTYEQYF. In DNA, the CDR3 is TGTGCCAGCAGCTTAGGAACGGTGACGACCTACGAGCAGTACTTC. The full variable domain, completed using reference TRBV11-2 and TRBJ2-7, is EAGVAQSPRYKIIEKRQSVAFWCNPISGHATLYWYQQILGQGPKLLIQFQNNGVVDDSQLPKDRFSAERLKGVDSTLKIQPAKLEDSAVYLCASSLGTVTTYEQYFGPGTRLTVT.

V is TRBV30 and J is TRBJ1-2; unclear D gene. Germline CDR1 and CDR2: GTSNPN and SVGIG (reference sequence). Trimming took 6 bases from V and 2 from J, leaving 16 bases between them. CDR3 length equals 14 residues. Here the CDR3 DNA reads TGTGCCTGCCCACTTCAGGAGAACAACTATGGCTACACCTTC. Protein: CACPLQENNYGYTF.

The rearrangement joins TRBV19 to TRBJ2-1, with TRBD2 matching over 8 bases. The J segment lost 5 bases and the V segment lost 3 bases, leaving 9 bases of the junction unmatched. The CDR3 length is 16 residues. The germline CDR1 and CDR2 sequences are LNHDA and SQIVND (reference sequence). This CDR3 reads CASSISTAGVNNEQFF. CDR3 nucleotide sequence: TGTGCCAGTAGTATCTCGACAGCGGGAGTTAACAATGAGCAGTTCTTC.

The chain uses TRBV5-4 and TRBJ2-7, with 7 bases aligning to TRBD1. The CDR3 has 16 residues. The V gene's germline CDR1 is SGHNT and CDR2 YYREEE (reference sequence). The trim removed 4 bases at V and 4 bases at J, leaving 14 bases unmatched. The CDR3 nucleotides read TGTGCCAGCAGCCCAGGGGAGAGGGGGCCTTATTACGAGCAGTACTTC. It codes for CASSPGERGPYYEQYF. Combining the CDR3 with reference TRBV5-4 and TRBJ2-7 gives the whole variable domain ETGVTQSPTHLIKTRGQQVTLRCSSQSGHNTVSWYQQALGQGPQFIFQYYREEENGRGNFPPRFSGLQFPNYSSELNVNALELDDSALYLCASSPGERGPYYEQYFGPGTRLTVT.

This chain uses TRBV18 with TRBJ1-6, with 9 positions matching TRBD1. J gave up 6 bases and V 6 bases, and 18 bases lay outside the gene matches. Germline lookup yields CDR1 KGHSH and CDR2 LQKENI. The CDR3 consists of 19 residues. The DNA for the CDR3 is TGTGCCAGCTCTAAGGAAATGGACAGGGGTTCTTATAGTAATTCACCCCTCCACTTT. It specifies CASSKEMDRGSYSNSPLHF.

This chain uses TRBV18 with TRBJ2-3; no definite D call. The CDR3 has 11 amino acids. V was clipped by 5 bases and J by 2 bases, with 2 bases between them. Germline CDR1 KGHSH, CDR2 LQKENI. Written as DNA, the CDR3 is TGTGCCAGCTCATTCACAGATACGCAGTATTTT. Encoded protein: CASSFTDTQYF.

This clone has just one count. V and J are TRBV6-5 and TRBJ1-1; D is ambiguous. This CDR3 has 16 amino acids. The ends were cut back, 3 bases at V and 5 bases at J, with 19 bases in the middle. Germline CDR1 MNHEY, CDR2 SVGAGI. The CDR3 nucleotides read TGTGCCAGCAGTTATTCCTCCCGTCCTGGGCGGACTGAAGCTTTCTTT. Protein sequence: CASSYSSRPGRTEAFF.

This chain uses TRBV3-1 (or the pseudogene TRBV3-2) with TRBJ2-7, with unresolved D. V lost 8 bases and J 0 bases, leaving 11 bases between the germline ends. CDR1 and CDR2 (germline): LGHDT, YNNKEL (reference sequence). The CDR3 loop spans 13 amino acids. CDR3: CASLDESSYEQYF. In nucleotides, the CDR3 is TGTGCCAGCCTTGACGAAAGCTCCTACGAGCAGTACTTC.

This chain uses TRBV24-1 with TRBJ2-3; D is ambiguous. The CDR3 has 12 amino acids. Per germline, CDR1 KGHDR and CDR2 SFDVKD. With 4 bases removed from V and 8 bases from J, the gap between germline ends came to 9 bases. The CDR3 sequence is CATSDRTRTQYF. CDR3 DNA sequence: TGTGCCACCAGTGACCGGACCCGTACGCAGTATTTT.

The J gene is TRBJ1-1, the V gene TRBV5-4; D remains unclear. Trimming removed 0 bases from V and 4 bases from J, with 13 bases in between. This CDR3 is 15 amino acids long. Per germline, CDR1 SGHNT and CDR2 YYREEE (reference sequence). CDR3 sequence: CASSLVSGVSTEAFF. CDR3 bases: TGTGCCAGCAGCTTGGTATCGGGAGTCTCCACTGAAGCTTTCTTT.

The chain joins TRBV3-1 (or the pseudogene TRBV3-2) to TRBJ1-1; D gene uncertain. Trimming removed 1 base at V and 2 bases at J, with 5 bases between. Per germline, CDR1 LGHDT and CDR2 YNNKEL (reference sequence). This CDR3 is built from 13 residues. CDR3: CASSQGFNTEAFF. The DNA for the CDR3 is TGTGCCAGCAGCCAAGGTTTTAACACTGAAGCTTTCTTT.

V gene TRBV9 combines with J gene TRBJ2-3; no reliable D call. Germline V CDR1 and CDR2: SGDLS, YYNGEE. Trimming took 4 bases from V and 5 from J, leaving 8 bases between them. The CDR3 loop spans 12 amino acids. The CDR3 DNA reads as TGTGCCAGCAGCCCCAGTATAGATACGCAGTATTTT. Its protein is CASSPSIDTQYF.